The rows below give T cell receptor beta chains drawn from one sample of a study of blood T cell repertoires in COVID-19. Profiling relied on immunoSEQ multiplex PCR, and the TCRdb table lists in-frame clones only, not all of them. The table records about 330,000 clones, 70% to 90% of them present only once. Sequenced: peripheral blood. The receptors were sampled from a man in his late teens or twenties who had recovered from COVID-19. CDR3s include the opening cysteine and the closing phenylalanine or tryptophan. A D gene is named only where the DNA matches it firmly. A row's size may be missing; if present it is once, few, many or a size class.

v_gene	d_gene	j_gene	abundance	len	CDR3aa	CDR3nt
TRBV15	.	TRBJ1-4	.	15	CATSRALTGGEKLFF	TGTGCCACCAGCAGAGCCCTAACGGGGGGTGAAAAACTGTTTTTT
TRBV7-8	.	TRBJ2-2	few	16	CASSLGPSASTGELFF	TGTGCCAGCAGCTTAGGGCCTAGCGCCTCGACCGGGGAGCTGTTTTTT
TRBV24-1	.	TRBJ2-3	once	13	CAPRGNGTDTQYF	TGTGCCCCGAGAGGGAACGGAACAGATACGCAGTATTTT
TRBV11-2	.	TRBJ2-7	.	14	CASSLEAGSYEQYF	TGTGCCAGCAGCTTAGAGGCAGGCTCCTACGAGCAGTACTTC
TRBV19	TRBD1	TRBJ2-7	.	15	CASSLSGTGGFEQYF	TGTGCCAGTAGTCTCTCCGGGACAGGGGGCTTCGAGCAGTACTTC
TRBV2	TRBD1	TRBJ2-1	.	14	CASRTRTGWDEQFF	TGTGCCAGCAGGACACGGACAGGGTGGGATGAGCAGTTCTTC
TRBV27	TRBD1	TRBJ1-1	.	13	CASRGQGRTEAFF	TGTGCCAGCCGGGGACAGGGGCGCACTGAAGCTTTCTTT
TRBV7-2	.	TRBJ1-1	.	13	CASSQGMNTEAFF	TGTGCCAGCAGCCAGGGGATGAACACTGAAGCTTTCTTT
TRBV19	TRBD2	TRBJ2-3	few	15	CASSIETSGTDTQYF	TGTGCCAGTAGTATCGAGACTAGCGGCACAGATACGCAGTATTTT
TRBV19	TRBD2	TRBJ2-3	.	15	CASSIPGGPTDTQYF	TGTGCCAGTAGTATCCCGGGGGGGCCCACAGATACGCAGTATTTT
TRBV19	.	TRBJ1-5	.	12	CASSKGNQPQHF	TGTGCCAGTAGTAAGGGGAATCAGCCCCAGCATTTT
TRBV4-3	.	TRBJ1-2	.	14	CASSQEDTGYGYTF	TGCGCCAGCAGCCAAGAAGATACAGGGTATGGCTACACCTTC
TRBV3-1/TRBV3-2	.	TRBJ2-7	.	13	CASSQRGSWEQYF	TGTGCCAGCAGCCAACGGGGTAGTTGGGAGCAGTACTTC
TRBV4-3	.	TRBJ2-1	.	15	CASSQRDSSYNEQFF	TGCGCCAGCAGCCAGCGGGACAGCTCCTACAATGAGCAGTTCTTC
TRBV7-9	.	TRBJ2-7	.	14	CASSRDTVTYEQYF	TGTGCCAGCAGCCGCGATACTGTCACCTACGAGCAGTACTTC
TRBV5-1	TRBD1	TRBJ2-7	.	14	CASSSGTGRYEQYF	TGCGCCAGCAGCTCTGGGACAGGGAGATACGAGCAGTACTTC
TRBV11-3	TRBD2	TRBJ2-1	.	17	CASSPGVSSGLYNEQFF	TGTGCCAGCAGCCCCGGGGTATCTAGCGGACTATACAATGAGCAGTTCTTC
TRBV27	.	TRBJ1-1	.	14	CASSFRGAGTEAFF	TGTGCCAGCAGTTTTCGAGGGGCGGGGACTGAAGCTTTCTTT
TRBV5-1	TRBD2	TRBJ2-1	.	16	CASSDGTSGINNEQFF	TGCGCCAGCAGCGATGGGACTAGCGGGATTAACAATGAGCAGTTCTTC
TRBV29-1	TRBD1	TRBJ1-6	.	13	CSVPGQGDSPLHF	TGCAGCGTGCCGGGACAGGGGGATTCACCCCTCCACTTT
TRBV3-1/TRBV3-2	.	TRBJ1-1	.	15	CASSPFGSSGTEAFF	TGTGCCAGCAGCCCCTTCGGGTCCTCCGGCACTGAAGCTTTCTTT
TRBV7-2	.	TRBJ1-6	.	16	CASSLAIRQSNSPLHF	TGTGCCAGCAGCTTAGCTATTAGACAGTCTAATTCACCCCTCCACTTT
TRBV6-4	.	TRBJ1-5	.	14	CASSAIHGGQPQHF	TGTGCCAGCAGTGCAATTCACGGGGGACAGCCCCAGCATTTT
TRBV21-1	.	TRBJ2-3	.	16	CASGQGLASTTDTQYF	TGTGCCAGCGGACAGGGGTTGGCTAGCACCACAGATACGCAGTATTTT
TRBV29-1	.	TRBJ1-4	.	13	CSVQTVIGEKLFF	TGCAGCGTCCAGACAGTGATAGGGGAAAAACTGTTTTTT
TRBV7-7	TRBD2	TRBJ2-3	.	15	CASSLGDYSTDTQYF	TGTGCCAGCAGCTTAGGGGACTACAGCACAGATACGCAGTATTTT
TRBV18	.	TRBJ2-7	.	15	CASSPPARVVVEQYF	TGTGCCAGCTCACCACCTGCCAGGGTGGTGGTCGAGCAGTACTTC
TRBV5-1	.	TRBJ2-1	.	14	CASSLRLDSNEQFF	TGCGCCAGCAGCTTAAGACTAGACAGCAATGAGCAGTTCTTC
TRBV10-1	TRBD2	TRBJ2-7	.	15	CASSEGREADYEQYF	TGCGCCAGCAGTGAAGGGCGGGAGGCGGACTACGAGCAGTACTTC
TRBV3-1/TRBV3-2	TRBD2	TRBJ2-5	.	14	CASSLVAGEVAQYF	TGTGCCAGCAGCCTCGTAGCGGGGGAGGTTGCCCAGTACTTC
TRBV11-1	.	TRBJ1-1	.	13	CASSYSLDTEAFF	TGTGCCAGCAGTTATAGTTTAGACACTGAAGCTTTCTTT
TRBV11-3	TRBD1	TRBJ1-1	.	13	CASSTQGETEAFF	TGTGCCAGCAGCACTCAGGGGGAAACTGAAGCTTTCTTT
TRBV6-5	.	TRBJ1-2	.	14	CASSYGDPGDGYTF	TGTGCCAGCAGTTACGGAGACCCAGGGGATGGCTACACCTTC
TRBV18	TRBD1	TRBJ1-4	.	18	CASSPSRDRASWGEKLFF	TGTGCCAGCTCACCGTCCCGGGACAGGGCCTCCTGGGGTGAAAAACTGTTTTTT
TRBV2	.	TRBJ2-1	.	13	CGTGLTSYNEQFF	TGTGGAACGGGACTTACTTCCTACAATGAGCAGTTCTTC
TRBV20-1	.	TRBJ1-2	.	12	CSASGPGLGYTF	TGCAGTGCTAGTGGACCAGGATTGGGCTACACCTTC
TRBV6-5	.	TRBJ2-2	.	15	CASREAVNQGGELFF	TGTGCCAGCAGAGAGGCCGTAAATCAGGGCGGGGAGCTGTTTTTT
TRBV6-5	TRBD2	TRBJ2-7	.	15	CASSYSGTSVHEQYF	TGTGCCAGCAGTTACTCAGGGACTAGCGTCCACGAGCAGTACTTC
TRBV5-1	.	TRBJ2-2	.	15	CASSLGAGTTGELFF	TGCGCCAGCAGCTTGGGGGCCGGGACAACCGGGGAGCTGTTTTTT
TRBV5-1	.	TRBJ1-1	few	14	CASSRGDLNTEAFF	TGCGCCAGCAGCCGCGGTGACTTGAACACTGAAGCTTTCTTT
TRBV4-3	.	TRBJ2-3	.	16	CASSHKGEASTDTQYF	TGCGCCAGCAGCCATAAAGGGGAAGCATCCACAGATACGCAGTATTTT